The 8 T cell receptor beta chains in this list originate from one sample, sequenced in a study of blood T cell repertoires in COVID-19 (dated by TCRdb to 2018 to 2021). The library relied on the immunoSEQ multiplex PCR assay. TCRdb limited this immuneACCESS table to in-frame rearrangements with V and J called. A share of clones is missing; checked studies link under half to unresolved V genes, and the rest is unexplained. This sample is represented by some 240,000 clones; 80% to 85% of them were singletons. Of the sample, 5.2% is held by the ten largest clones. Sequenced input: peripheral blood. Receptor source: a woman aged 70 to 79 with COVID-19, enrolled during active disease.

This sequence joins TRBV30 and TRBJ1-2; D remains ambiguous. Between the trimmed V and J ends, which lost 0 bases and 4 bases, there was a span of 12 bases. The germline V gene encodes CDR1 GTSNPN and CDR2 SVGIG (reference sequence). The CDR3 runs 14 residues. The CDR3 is CAWSVPQAGYGYTF. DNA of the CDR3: TGTGCCTGGAGTGTTCCCCAGGCGGGCTATGGCTACACCTTC.

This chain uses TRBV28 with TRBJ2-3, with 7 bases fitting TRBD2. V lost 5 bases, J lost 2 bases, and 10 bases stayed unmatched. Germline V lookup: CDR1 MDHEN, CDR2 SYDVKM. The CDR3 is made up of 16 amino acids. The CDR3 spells CASSTALAGATDTQYF. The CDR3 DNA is TGTGCCAGCAGTACCGCTTTGGCGGGAGCCACAGATACGCAGTATTTT.

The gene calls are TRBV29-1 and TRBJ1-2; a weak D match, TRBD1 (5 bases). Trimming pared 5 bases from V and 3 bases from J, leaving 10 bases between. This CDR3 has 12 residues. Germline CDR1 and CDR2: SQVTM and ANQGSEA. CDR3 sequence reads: CSVPRDYYGYTF. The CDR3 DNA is TGCAGCGTTCCCCGGGACTACTATGGCTACACCTTC.

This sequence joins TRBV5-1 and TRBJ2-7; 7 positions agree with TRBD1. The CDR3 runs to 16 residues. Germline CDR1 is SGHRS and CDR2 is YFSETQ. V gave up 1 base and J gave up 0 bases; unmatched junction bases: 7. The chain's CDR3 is CASSLRPGQSSYEQYF. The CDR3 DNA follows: TGCGCCAGCAGCTTGAGACCGGGACAGAGCTCCTACGAGCAGTACTTC.

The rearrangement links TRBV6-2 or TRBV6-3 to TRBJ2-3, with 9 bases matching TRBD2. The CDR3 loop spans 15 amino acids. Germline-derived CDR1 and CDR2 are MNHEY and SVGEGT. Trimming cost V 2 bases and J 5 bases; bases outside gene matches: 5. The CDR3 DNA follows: TGTGCCAGCAGTTACGGGACTAGCTGGGGAGATACGCAGTATTTT. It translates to CASSYGTSWGDTQYF.

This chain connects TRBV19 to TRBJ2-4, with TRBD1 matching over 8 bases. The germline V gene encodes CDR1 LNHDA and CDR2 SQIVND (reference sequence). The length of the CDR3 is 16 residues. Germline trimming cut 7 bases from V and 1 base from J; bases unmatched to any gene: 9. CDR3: CASMKQGALAKNIQYF. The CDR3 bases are TGTGCCAGTATGAAGCAGGGGGCTCTTGCCAAAAACATTCAGTACTTC.

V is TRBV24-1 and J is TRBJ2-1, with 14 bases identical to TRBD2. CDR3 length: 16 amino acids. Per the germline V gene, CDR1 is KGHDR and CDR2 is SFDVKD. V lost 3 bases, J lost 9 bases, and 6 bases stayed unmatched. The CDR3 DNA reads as TGTGCCACCAGTGATCCGGGACTAGCGGGAGCTGGTGAGCAGTTCTTC. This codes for CATSDPGLAGAGEQFF.

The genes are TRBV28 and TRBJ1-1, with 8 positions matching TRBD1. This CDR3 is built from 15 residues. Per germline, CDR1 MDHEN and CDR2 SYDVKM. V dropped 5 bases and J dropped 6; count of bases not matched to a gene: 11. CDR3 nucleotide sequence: TGTGCCAGCAGTCCTTCCCTCGGACAGGGCTCTGAAGCTTTCTTT. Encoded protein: CASSPSLGQGSEAFF. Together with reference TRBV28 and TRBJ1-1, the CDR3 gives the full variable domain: DVKVTQSSRYLVKRTGEKVFLECVQDMDHENMFWYRQDPGLGLRLIYFSYDVKMKEKGDIPEGYSVSREKKERFSLILESASTNQTSMYLCASSPSLGQGSEAFFGQGTRLTVV.